Sequencing of this TCR beta chain was carried out in a study of multiple sclerosis patients with progressive multifocal leukoencephalopathy. Whole-study findings and limits: Expanded clones at PML onset predated and persisted through natalizumab therapy.

Spiked into each PCR were synthetic inline TR CDR3 controls of all V-J pairings. Sequencing was performed with immunoSEQ multiplex PCR; in TCRdb, only in-frame clones are kept and a portion is missing. The repertoire includes around 30,000 clones, 90% of them detected once, and under 1.5% sits in the top ten. The germline V gene encodes CDR1 MDHEN and CDR2 SYDVKM. The junction had 8 bases not matched to a gene; V was cut back by 6 bases and J by 6 bases. CDR3 size: 14 residues. Remarks on this clone: Antigen: not known.

The sample's time point: roughly 13 months of natalizumab therapy. The sequencing here drew on PBMCs, taken from a patient treated with natalizumab. The chain links TRBV28 to TRBJ1-5; TRBD1 matches 7 bases. The sequence came from a human donor with multiple sclerosis. CDR3: CASSPRQGGQPQHF. CDR3 DNA sequence: TGTGCCAGCAGCCCTAGACAGGGTGGTCAGCCCCAGCATTTT.